These T cell receptor beta chains were read from a single sample in a study of blood T cell repertoires in COVID-19. The repertoire was sequenced with immunoSEQ multiplex PCR; TCRdb's copy has only in-frame clones and lacks some. There are about 160,000 clones in the sample; about 80% occur only once, and roughly 19% lies in the top ten. The material sequenced was peripheral blood. Receptor source: a woman of 80 years or more with acute or convalescent COVID-19. Each CDR3 is given with its conserved first and last residue. Each record gives: V gene, J gene, D gene, CDR3 length, clone size, CDR3 DNA, CDR3 protein. D genes are given only for firm matches. A clone size is listed for some rows: how often the clone was seen (once, few, many), or a class if it is expanded.

>TRBV28|TRBJ2-2|NA|17|NA
TGTGCCAGCAGCTCCCGAGTAAGGGGGTCCCGAACCGGGGAGCTGTTTTTT
CASSSRVRGSRTGELFF
>TRBV28|TRBJ2-3|NA|18|NA
TGTGCCAGCAGGGCCTCCCTTGGACGCGGGGGCTACACCAATACGCAGTATTTT
CASRASLGRGGYTNTQYF
>TRBV5-1|TRBJ1-1|NA|16|NA
TGCGCCAGCAGCTTGGCCCTAACAGGGATGAACACTGAAGCTTTCTTT
CASSLALTGMNTEAFF
>TRBV3-1/TRBV3-2|TRBJ2-5|TRBD1|15|once
TGTGCCAGCAGCGCAGCAGGGGGCTGGGGAGAGACCCAGTACTTC
CASSAAGGWGETQYF
>TRBV12-3/TRBV12-4|TRBJ1-1|NA|13|NA
TGTGCCAGCAGTTTGGCTGCGGAGTCTGAAGCTTTCTTT
CASSLAAESEAFF
>TRBV5-4|TRBJ2-7|TRBD2|15|NA
TGTGCCAGCAGCTTACCGGGACTAGGGTCCTACGAGCAGTACTTC
CASSLPGLGSYEQYF
>TRBV6-6|TRBJ1-5|NA|15|NA
TGTGCCAGCAGCCCCTGGGAGGGAAGAAATCAGCCCCAGCATTTT
CASSPWEGRNQPQHF
>TRBV6-1|TRBJ1-1|NA|15|NA
TGTGCCAGCAGTGAACTCGCAGGGCCATCCACTGAAGCTTTCTTT
CASSELAGPSTEAFF
>TRBV5-1|TRBJ1-2|NA|13|NA
TGCGCCAGCAGCGGGGCGAATAACTATGGCTACACCTTC
CASSGANNYGYTF
>TRBV5-1|TRBJ2-7|TRBD2|14|NA
TGCGCCAGCAGCTTGGGCGGGAGGGCCGACGAGCAGTACTTC
CASSLGGRADEQYF
>TRBV19|TRBJ2-1|NA|16|once
TGTGCCAGTACACTAAGGGCCAGGGGTTGGGGCAATGAGCAGTTCTTC
CASTLRARGWGNEQFF
>TRBV19|TRBJ2-5|TRBD2|15|NA
TGTGCCAGTAGTATGGGACTAGCGGGGCCCAGGACCCAGTACTTC
CASSMGLAGPRTQYF
>TRBV3-1/TRBV3-2|TRBJ2-7|NA|13|NA
TGTGCCAGCAGCCAAGATGGCAGCTACGAGCAGTACTTC
CASSQDGSYEQYF
>TRBV7-9|TRBJ2-5|TRBD1|16|NA
TGTGCCAGCAGCCTCCAGTCGACAGGGAGAGGAGAGACCCAGTACTTC
CASSLQSTGRGETQYF
>TRBV19|TRBJ1-2|TRBD1|15|few
TGTGCCAGTAGTCGACAGGGGGGCGGTAACTATGGCTACACCTTC
CASSRQGGGNYGYTF
>TRBV27|TRBJ2-2|NA|14|NA
TGTGCCAGCAGTTTAGGCCTTAACACCGGGGAGCTGTTTTTT
CASSLGLNTGELFF
>TRBV24-1|TRBJ2-7|TRBD1|18|NA
TGTGCCACCAGTGGATCGTCGAACCCGGGACAGGGACCCTACGAGCAGTACTTC
CATSGSSNPGQGPYEQYF
>TRBV7-9|TRBJ1-5|NA|14|once
TGTGCCAGCAGCCATACAGGGAACCATCAGCCCCAGCATTTT
CASSHTGNHQPQHF
>TRBV9|TRBJ2-7|TRBD1|15|once
TGTGCCAGCAGCCACGGGACAGGGGGCTCCTACGAGCAGTACTTC
CASSHGTGGSYEQYF
>TRBV12-5|TRBJ2-1|NA|12|NA
TGTGCTAGTGGTTTGGTACGCTGGGAGGTGATCTTC
CASGLVRWEVIF
>TRBV9|TRBJ2-3|TRBD1|14|NA
TGTGCCAGTTCCCCGGCGACAGGGTTAGCGACGCAGTATTTT
CASSPATGLATQYF
>TRBV5-4|TRBJ2-2|NA|13|NA
TGTGCCAGCAGCTTGGAGTATAGCGGGGAGCTGTTTTTT
CASSLEYSGELFF
>TRBV12-5|TRBJ1-1|NA|15|NA
TGTGCTAGTGGTTTGGTAACAGGGTGGAACACTGAAGCTTTCTTT
CASGLVTGWNTEAFF
>TRBV9|TRBJ1-4|NA|14|NA
TGTGCCAGCAGCGAGACCGGGTATAATGAAAAACTGTTTTTT
CASSETGYNEKLFF
>TRBV10-3|TRBJ2-2|NA|12|NA
TGTGCCATCAGTGAGCGGACCGGGGAGCTGTTTTTT
CAISERTGELFF
>TRBV29-1|TRBJ2-7|NA|14|NA
TGCAGCCCTACACCCTGGGCCCGCGTCTACGAGCAGTACTTC
CSPTPWARVYEQYF
>TRBV7-8|TRBJ1-2|NA|16|NA
TGTGCCAGCAGCTTAGCTCCGACAGTCGCTAACTATGGCTACACCTTC
CASSLAPTVANYGYTF
>TRBV18|TRBJ2-6|NA|16|once
TGTGCCAGCTCACCGACCTGGCGGGGTGGGGCCAACGTCCTGACTTTC
CASSPTWRGGANVLTF
>TRBV19|TRBJ1-3|TRBD1|15|NA
TGTGCCAGTAGTGAACGGACAGGCCCCGGAAACACCATATATTTT
CASSERTGPGNTIYF
>TRBV7-9|TRBJ2-7|TRBD1|14|NA
TGTGCCAGCAGCTATGGACAGGTCTCCTACGAGCAGTACTTC
CASSYGQVSYEQYF
>TRBV29-1|TRBJ2-1|NA|13|NA
TGCAGCGTGCGAGGGAGAGGGTTTAATGAGCAGTTCTTC
CSVRGRGFNEQFF
>TRBV5-1|TRBJ1-6|NA|15|NA
TGCGCCAGCAGCTTGGCGGGGCAGGGGCGGTCACCCCTCCACTTT
CASSLAGQGRSPLHF
>TRBV7-2|TRBJ2-1|NA|15|NA
TGTGCCAGCAGCTCAACCGGGACAAACTACAATGAGCAGTTCTTC
CASSSTGTNYNEQFF
>TRBV10-1|TRBJ2-2|NA|13|NA
TGCGCCAGCAGCCCGGGAGACACCGGGGAGCTGTTTTTT
CASSPGDTGELFF
>TRBV4-1|TRBJ1-6|TRBD1|15|NA
TGCGCCAGCAGCCAAGAGGGGACAGGGGGATCACCCCTCCACTTT
CASSQEGTGGSPLHF
>TRBV6-5|TRBJ1-2|TRBD1|16|NA
TGTGCCAGCAGTTCCACACAGGGGCCCGCTAACTATGGCTACACCTTC
CASSSTQGPANYGYTF
>TRBV28|TRBJ2-7|NA|14|once
TGTGCCAGCAGTTTATGGGACAACTCCTACGAGCAGTACTTC
CASSLWDNSYEQYF
>TRBV3-1/TRBV3-2|TRBJ2-5|NA|11|NA
TGTGCCAGCAGCCACCGGGAGACCCAGTACTTC
CASSHRETQYF
>TRBV7-9|TRBJ1-1|NA|14|NA
TGTGCCAGCAGCCGTATGACAGGTAACACTGAAGCTTTCTTT
CASSRMTGNTEAFF
>TRBV5-1|TRBJ1-1|NA|14|few
TGCGCCAGCAGCCCCTATAACAGTGGCACTGAAGCTTTCTTT
CASSPYNSGTEAFF
>TRBV19|TRBJ1-4|NA|14|NA
TGTGCCAGTAGTATTAGTCGGGGTCAGGAAAAACTGTTTTTT
CASSISRGQEKLFF
>TRBV2|TRBJ1-2|NA|13|few
TGTGCCAGCAGTGAAGGGGGCCGCTATGGCTACACCTTC
CASSEGGRYGYTF
>TRBV5-1|TRBJ2-1|NA|14|NA
TGCGCCAGCAGCTTGCGACAGATATACAATGAGCAGTTCTTC
CASSLRQIYNEQFF
>TRBV19|TRBJ1-5|NA|13|few
TGTGCCAGTAGTATCTCAGGGCTAGAGCCCCAGCATTTT
CASSISGLEPQHF
>TRBV24-1|TRBJ2-3|NA|16|NA
TGTGCCACCAGTGATTCGAAAGATCGCCTAACAGATACGCAGTATTTT
CATSDSKDRLTDTQYF
>TRBV5-1|TRBJ2-7|TRBD2|15|NA
TGCGCCAGCAGCTCAAATAGCGGGCCGACCTACGAGCAGTACTTC
CASSSNSGPTYEQYF
>TRBV3-1/TRBV3-2|TRBJ2-5|TRBD2|16|NA
TGTGCCAGCAGCCCCCTTGGAGCGGGGGTTCAAGAGACCCAGTACTTC
CASSPLGAGVQETQYF
>TRBV7-2|TRBJ2-1|NA|17|NA
TGTGCCAGCAGCTTAGCGGCCAGCGGAGCATTCTACAATGAGCAGTTCTTC
CASSLAASGAFYNEQFF
>TRBV5-6|TRBJ2-7|TRBD2|15|NA
TGTGCCAGCAGCTTCCGAGCGGGAGGCACCCCTGAGCAGTACTTC
CASSFRAGGTPEQYF
>TRBV13|TRBJ1-1|NA|15|NA
TGTGCCAGCAGGTCGGCAGGGTCACGCACCACTGAAGCTTTCTTT
CASRSAGSRTTEAFF
>TRBV7-3|TRBJ2-3|TRBD2|14|NA
TGTGCCAGCAGCTTAGCGGCGGGGGCAGATACGCAGTATTTT
CASSLAAGADTQYF
>TRBV3-1/TRBV3-2|TRBJ2-1|TRBD2|21|NA
TGTGCCAGCAGCCATAAGGGGTATTGGCTAGCGGGAGAGTCCTCTTACAATGAGCAGTTCTTC
CASSHKGYWLAGESSYNEQFF
>TRBV5-1|TRBJ1-2|TRBD1|14|NA
TGCGCCAGCAGATATCTTACAGGGGGCCGTGGCTACACCTTC
CASRYLTGGRGYTF
>TRBV30|TRBJ2-1|TRBD2|13|NA
TGTGCCTGGAGTGGGGACTATTACAGTGAGCAGTTCTTC
CAWSGDYYSEQFF
>TRBV5-1|TRBJ2-3|TRBD2|16|NA
TGCGCCAGCAGCTTGCTAGCGGGGCGGAACACAGATACGCAGTATTTT
CASSLLAGRNTDTQYF
>TRBV7-6|TRBJ2-3|NA|14|few
TGTGCCAGCAGCCTCCAACCCACGGGAGATACGCAGTATTTT
CASSLQPTGDTQYF
>TRBV5-1|TRBJ2-7|TRBD1|13|NA
TGCGCCAGCAGCAGGACAGGTTCCTACGAGCAGTACTTC
CASSRTGSYEQYF
>TRBV30|TRBJ1-6|NA|12|NA
TGTGCCTCCCTGGAGGATAATTCACCCCTCCACTTT
CASLEDNSPLHF
>TRBV6-5|TRBJ1-5|NA|14|NA
TGTGCCAGCAGCCAGGGTAGAAGCAATCAGCCCCAGCATTTT
CASSQGRSNQPQHF
>TRBV19|TRBJ2-2|NA|15|few
TGTGCCAGTATCGGGGGGACACGTAACACCGGGGAGCTGTTTTTT
CASIGGTRNTGELFF